The 8 T cell receptor beta chains below all came from one sample that was sequenced in a study of blood T cells in healthy people across ages. A sample-barcoded 5' primer and a J-beta primer mix were used in a second PCR of roughly 6 to 12 cycles. TCRdb used MiXCR to reprocess the 5' RACE reads, holding one entry per CDR3 protein. The data contain 650,000 to 1,000,000 distinct CDR3 sequences, under 40% of them singletons. The specimen was blood. These receptors were taken from a man aged 18-30 years in good health.

The chain links TRBV20-1 to TRBJ1-3; unclear D gene. CDR3 length: 15 amino acids. Germline assignment: CDR1 DFQATT and CDR2 SNEGSKA (reference sequence). Trimming removed 0 bases from V and 0 bases from J, with 9 bases in between. The CDR3 loop reads CSARDLRDSGNTIYF. The CDR3 DNA reads as TGCAGTGCTAGAGATCTTCGGGACTCTGGAAACACCATATATTTT.

This clonotype turned up a few times. CDR3 DNA: TGTGCCAGCAGCTTAAAGTGGGCGCGAGATACGCAGTATTTT. Amino acids: CASSLKWARDTQYF. This rearrangement joins TRBV7-9 to TRBJ2-3; D is uncertain. This CDR3 has 14 residues. Germline values: CDR1 SEHNR, CDR2 FQNEAQ (reference sequence). Deletions cut 2 bases from V and 5 bases from J, with 11 bases between.

This clonotype was found a few times. V and J are TRBV12-3 or TRBV12-4 and TRBJ1-1; D is perhaps TRBD1 (5 bases). Trimming stripped 6 bases from V and 5 bases from J, with 16 bases between. The CDR3 is 14 amino acids. The CDR3 region is CASRPGPRRTEAFF. For the CDR3, the DNA is TGTGCCAGCAGGCCGGGACCCCGAAGGACTGAAGCTTTCTTT.

As regards this clonotype: The junction departs from the called germline gene at one end, perhaps through a read error. This chain connects TRBV29-1 to TRBJ2-3; D is unclear. Germline-derived CDR1 and CDR2 are SQVTM and ANQGSEA. The CDR3 consists of 11 residues. Written as DNA, the CDR3 is TGCAGCGGTGAATTGCTCCGGACGCAGTATTTT. This translates into CSGELLRTQYF.

The CDR3: CASSLSRLERANEQFF. CDR3 coding DNA: TGCGCCAGCAGCTTGAGTCGACTAGAAAGGGCTAATGAGCAGTTCTTC. This chain joins TRBV5-1 and TRBJ2-1; TRBD2 might be the D (6 bases). V was cut by 1 base and J by 7 bases, with 18 bases left in between. Germline CDR1 and CDR2: SGHRS and YFSETQ. The length of the CDR3 is 16 residues.

This clonotype has a handful of counts. V usage is TRBV12-3 or TRBV12-4 and J usage is TRBJ2-2; tentatively, D is TRBD2 (5 bases). This CDR3 has 15 residues. Deletions cut 11 bases from V and 4 bases from J, with 20 bases between. The CDR3 coding sequence is TGTGCCTCTAATAGATTCGGCGGGCTCACCGGGGAGCTGTTTTTT. As protein: CASNRFGGLTGELFF.

The chain couples TRBV4-2 to TRBJ1-2; maybe TRBD1 (6 bases). CDR3 length: 16 amino acids. Trimming removed 1 base from V and 5 bases from J, with 17 bases in between. CDR1 and CDR2 from the germline V gene are LGHNA and YNFKEQ. The CDR3 DNA reads TGTGCCAGCAGCCAAGGAACCCCTGACAGGCCTTATGGCTACACCTTC. Translation gives CASSQGTPDRPYGYTF.

This clonotype was seen ten or more times. The chain uses TRBV20-1 and TRBJ2-3; tentatively, D is TRBD1 (5 bases). The CDR3 length is 15 residues. CDR1 is DFQATT and CDR2 is SNEGSKA in the germline V gene (reference sequence). Trimming removed 4 bases from V and 2 bases from J, with 16 bases in between. The CDR3 spells CSATQVRAITDTQYF. The CDR3 DNA reads as TGCAGTGCTACACAGGTCCGGGCAATCACAGATACGCAGTATTTT.